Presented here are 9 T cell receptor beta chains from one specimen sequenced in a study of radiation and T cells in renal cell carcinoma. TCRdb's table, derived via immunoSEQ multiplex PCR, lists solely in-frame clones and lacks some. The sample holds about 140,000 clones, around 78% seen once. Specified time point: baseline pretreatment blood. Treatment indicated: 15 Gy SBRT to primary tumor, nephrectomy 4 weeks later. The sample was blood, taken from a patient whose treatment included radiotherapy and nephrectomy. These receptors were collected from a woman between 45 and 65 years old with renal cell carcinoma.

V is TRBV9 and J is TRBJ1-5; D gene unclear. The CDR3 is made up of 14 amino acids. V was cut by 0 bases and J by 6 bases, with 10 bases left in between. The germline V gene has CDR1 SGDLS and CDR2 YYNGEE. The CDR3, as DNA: TGTGCCAGCAGCGTAGAAGGGAGTGGTCAGCCCCAGCATTTT. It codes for CASSVEGSGQPQHF.

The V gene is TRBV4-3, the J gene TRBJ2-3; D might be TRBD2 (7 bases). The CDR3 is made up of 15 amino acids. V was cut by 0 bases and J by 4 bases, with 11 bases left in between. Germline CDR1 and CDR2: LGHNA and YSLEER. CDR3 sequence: CASSQEGGGSDTQYF. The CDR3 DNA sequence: TGCGCCAGCAGCCAAGAAGGGGGGGGGTCAGATACGCAGTATTTT.

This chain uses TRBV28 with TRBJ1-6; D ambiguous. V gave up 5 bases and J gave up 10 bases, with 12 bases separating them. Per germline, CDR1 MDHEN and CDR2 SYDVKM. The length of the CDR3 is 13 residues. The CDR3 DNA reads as TGTGCCAGCAGTCCGGAGAGGCTCTCACCCCTCCACTTT. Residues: CASSPERLSPLHF. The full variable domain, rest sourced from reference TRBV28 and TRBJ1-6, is DVKVTQSSRYLVKRTGEKVFLECVQDMDHENMFWYRQDPGLGLRLIYFSYDVKMKEKGDIPEGYSVSREKKERFSLILESASTNQTSMYLCASSPERLSPLHFGNGTRLTVT.

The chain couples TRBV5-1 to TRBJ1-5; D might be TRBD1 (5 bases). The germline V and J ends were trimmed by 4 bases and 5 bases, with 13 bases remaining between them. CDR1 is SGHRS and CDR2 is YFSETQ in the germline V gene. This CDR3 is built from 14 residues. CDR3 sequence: CASSVDSQYQPQHF. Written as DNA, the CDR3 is TGCGCCAGCAGCGTCGACAGTCAATATCAGCCCCAGCATTTT.

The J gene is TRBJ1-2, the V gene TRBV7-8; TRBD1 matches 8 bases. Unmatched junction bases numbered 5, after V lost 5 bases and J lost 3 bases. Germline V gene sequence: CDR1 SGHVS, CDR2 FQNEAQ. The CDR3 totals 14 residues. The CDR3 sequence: CASSTRQGYYGYTF. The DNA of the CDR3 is TGTGCCAGCAGCACCCGACAGGGGTACTATGGCTACACCTTC.

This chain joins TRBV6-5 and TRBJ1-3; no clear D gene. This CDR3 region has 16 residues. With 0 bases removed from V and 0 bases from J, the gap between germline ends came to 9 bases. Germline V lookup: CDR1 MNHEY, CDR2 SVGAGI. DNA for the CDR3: TGTGCCAGCAGTTACTCTACGGCGGCCTCTGGAAACACCATATATTTT. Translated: CASSYSTAASGNTIYF.

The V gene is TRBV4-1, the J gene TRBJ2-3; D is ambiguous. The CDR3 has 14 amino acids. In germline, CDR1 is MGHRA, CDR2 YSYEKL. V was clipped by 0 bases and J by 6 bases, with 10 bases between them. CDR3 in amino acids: CASSQDPGSDTQYF. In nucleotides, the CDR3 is TGCGCCAGCAGCCAAGATCCGGGTTCGGATACGCAGTATTTT.

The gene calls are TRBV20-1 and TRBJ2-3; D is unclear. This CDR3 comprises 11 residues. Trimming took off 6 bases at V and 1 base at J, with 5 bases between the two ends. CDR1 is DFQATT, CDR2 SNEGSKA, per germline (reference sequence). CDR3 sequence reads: CSAKGTDTQYF. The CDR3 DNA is TGCAGTGCAAAAGGCACAGATACGCAGTATTTT.

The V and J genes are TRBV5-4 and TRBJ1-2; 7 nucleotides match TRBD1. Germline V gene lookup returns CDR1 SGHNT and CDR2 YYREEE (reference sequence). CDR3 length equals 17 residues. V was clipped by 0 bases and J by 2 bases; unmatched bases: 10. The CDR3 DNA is TGTGCCAGCAGCTTGGCGCAGGGGGTTGGAGAGAACTATGGCTACACCTTC. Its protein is CASSLAQGVGENYGYTF.